This T cell receptor (beta chain) comes out of a study of CD8 T cells in Susac syndrome. An amount of RNA that ranged from roughly 0.5 to 1 ug was reverse transcribed with random hexamers. An immunoSEQ multiplex PCR amplified TCR beta CDR3 over 54 Vbeta and 13 Jbeta. TCRdb re-called the immunoSEQ multiplex PCR reads with MiXCR, one entry per CDR3 protein. The data hold some 190,000 distinct CDR3 sequences, with 90% to 95% observed a single time. CDR1 MNHEY and CDR2 SVGAGI come from the germline V gene. The CDR3 consists of 12 residues. The J segment lost 5 bases and the V segment lost 8 bases, leaving 1 base of the junction unmatched. This clonotype showed up just a few times.

What was sequenced was CD4+ T cells from PBMCs. This receptor was obtained from a human donor in good health. This chain links TRBV6-5 with TRBJ1-5, with 9 bases aligning to TRBD1. The CDR3 nucleotides are TGTGCCAGCCGGACAGGGGATCAGCCCCAGCATTTT. Protein product: CASRTGDQPQHF.